Each of the 22 T cell receptor beta chains below was sequenced from the same sample in a study of blood T cell repertoires in COVID-19. Using immunoSEQ multiplex PCR, the repertoire was profiled, and TCRdb retains in-frame clones only, with some absent. The profile shows about 94,000 clones, about four fifths of them singletons. The sequenced sample consisted of peripheral blood. Source of these receptors: a human donor in a cohort sampled during active COVID-19.

This sequence joins TRBV6-1 and TRBJ1-5; D unresolved. The CDR3 runs to 14 residues. Germline V CDR1 and CDR2: MNHNS, SASEGT. The germline V and J ends were trimmed by 0 bases and 0 bases, with 3 bases remaining between them. The DNA of the CDR3 is TGTGCCAGCAGTGAAGCTCATAGCAATCAGCCCCAGCATTTT. Encoded protein: CASSEAHSNQPQHF.

V and J are TRBV5-1 and TRBJ1-3; a weak D match, TRBD1 (5 bases). Trimming cost V 5 bases and J 0 bases, with 12 bases left between them. Germline CDR1 SGHRS, CDR2 YFSETQ. The CDR3 totals 15 residues. CDR3 residues: CASSADSISGNTIYF. CDR3 DNA sequence: TGCGCCAGCAGTGCCGACAGTATCTCTGGAAACACCATATATTTT.

The rearrangement uses TRBV7-3 and TRBJ2-5; 8 bases match TRBD2. V lost 5 bases to trimming and J lost 7 bases; unmatched junction nucleotides: 6. CDR1 is SGHTA and CDR2 is FQGTGA in the germline V gene. The length of the CDR3 is 13 residues. Written as DNA, the CDR3 is TGTGCCAGCAGCCCGCGGGGGGAGGGGACCCAGTACTTC. This gives the protein CASSPRGEGTQYF.

The chain links TRBV27 to TRBJ2-7; a possible D gene is TRBD2 (6 bases). CDR3 length: 14 residues. Trimming pared 5 bases from V and 3 bases from J, leaving 14 bases between. Germline V CDR1 and CDR2: MNHEY, SMNVEV (reference sequence). CDR3 sequence reads: CASSRSGDSYEQYF. CDR3 nucleotide sequence: TGTGCCAGCAGTAGGTCGGGAGACAGCTACGAGCAGTACTTC.

This clone came up once. The chain joins TRBV28 to TRBJ1-2; D not certain. CDR1 and CDR2 from the germline V gene are MDHEN and SYDVKM. The CDR3 spans 14 residues. V shed 4 bases and J shed 0 bases, with 9 bases lying between them. The CDR3 here is CASSSGNSNYGYTF. CDR3 bases: TGTGCCAGCAGTTCCGGGAATTCTAACTATGGCTACACCTTC.

This chain uses TRBV28 with TRBJ1-5; 8 bases are shared with TRBD1. This CDR3 is built from 18 residues. V was pared by 2 bases and J by 0 bases, with 9 bases of the junction left unmatched. Germline V gene sequence: CDR1 MDHEN, CDR2 SYDVKM. The chain's CDR3 is CASSLPTGTGYSNQPQHF. The CDR3 DNA reads TGTGCCAGCAGTTTACCGACCGGGACAGGATATAGCAATCAGCCCCAGCATTTT.

V is TRBV2 and J is TRBJ2-5; 8 bases match TRBD1. CDR3 length: 15 amino acids. Germline trimming cut 6 bases from V and 4 bases from J; bases unmatched to any gene: 10. Germline V gene sequence: CDR1 SNHLY, CDR2 FYNNEI. The chain's CDR3 is CASRAQGAFGETQYF. CDR3 in DNA: TGTGCCAGCAGGGCTCAGGGGGCTTTCGGAGAGACCCAGTACTTC. The full variable domain, with the rest looked up from reference TRBV2 and TRBJ2-5, is EPEVTQTPSHQVTQMGQEVILRCVPISNHLYFYWYRQILGQKVEFLVSFYNNEISEKSEIFDDQFSVERPDGSNFTLKIRSTKLEDSAMYFCASRAQGAFGETQYFGPGTRLLVL.

The rearrangement joins TRBV5-1 to TRBJ2-5; D is possibly TRBD2 (6 bases). V lost 5 bases and J 2 bases, leaving 13 bases between the germline ends. The germline gives CDR1 SGHRS, CDR2 YFSETQ. The CDR3 contains 14 residues. CDR3 amino acids: CASSGSGPQETQYF. CDR3 sequence (DNA): TGCGCCAGCAGTGGTAGCGGACCTCAAGAGACCCAGTACTTC.

This chain links TRBV27 with TRBJ1-2; D not resolved. Trimming removed 5 bases from V and 4 bases from J, with 11 bases in between. The germline V gene encodes CDR1 MNHEY and CDR2 SMNVEV (reference sequence). The CDR3 runs to 13 residues. The CDR3 sequence: CASSPWPPYGYTF. The CDR3 coding sequence is TGTGCCAGCAGTCCTTGGCCGCCCTATGGCTACACCTTC.

This rearrangement joins TRBV30 to TRBJ2-6; D remains ambiguous. The CDR3 has 14 amino acids. V lost 4 bases, J lost 0 bases, and 7 bases lay in between. The germline V gene encodes CDR1 GTSNPN and CDR2 SVGIG (reference sequence). CDR3 protein: CAWIVRSGANVLTF. The DNA for the CDR3 is TGTGCCTGGATCGTCCGCTCTGGGGCCAACGTCCTGACTTTC. Full variable domain (rest looked up from reference TRBV30 and TRBJ2-6): SQTIHQWPATLVQPVGSPLSLECTVEGTSNPNLYWYRQAAGRGLQLLFYSVGIGQISSEVPQNLSASRPQDRQFILSSKKLLLSDSGFYLCAWIVRSGANVLTFGAGSRLTVL.

This clone appeared a single time. The chain employs TRBV3-1 (or the pseudogene TRBV3-2) and TRBJ1-2; D is possibly TRBD1 (5 bases). Germline CDR1 LGHDT, CDR2 YNNKEL (reference sequence). The CDR3 is 15 residues long. V was trimmed by 1 base and J by 8 bases, leaving 17 bases between them. The CDR3 region has the DNA TGTGCCAGCAGCCAAGGTGTCGGGACTCGTCGGGGCTACACCTTC. Protein product: CASSQGVGTRRGYTF.

The chain carries TRBV3-1 (or the pseudogene TRBV3-2) and TRBJ2-3; possible D gene TRBD2, 5 bases. The germline CDR1 and CDR2 sequences are LGHDT and YNNKEL (reference sequence). This CDR3 spans 12 amino acids. With 0 bases removed from V and 11 bases from J, the gap between germline ends came to 9 bases. CDR3 coding DNA: TGTGCCAGCAGCCAAGATCGAGCGGAGCAGTATTTT. This encodes CASSQDRAEQYF.

This chain links TRBV29-1 with TRBJ2-7, with TRBD1 matching 7 bases. This CDR3 has 12 residues. V gave up 5 bases and J gave up 9 bases; unmatched junction bases: 10. Germline assignment: CDR1 SQVTM and CDR2 ANQGSEA. CDR3 DNA: TGCAGCGTTCAGGACAGGTCAGGAAGGCAGTACTTC. Protein: CSVQDRSGRQYF.

The chain recombines TRBV19 with TRBJ1-5; perhaps TRBD1 as D (5 bases). V shed 7 bases and J shed 5 bases, with 18 bases lying between them. The CDR3 runs to 15 residues. The germline V gene encodes CDR1 LNHDA and CDR2 SQIVND (reference sequence). CDR3 amino acids: CASTIISGWDQPQHF. Here the CDR3 DNA reads TGTGCCAGTACGATAATATCAGGGTGGGATCAGCCCCAGCATTTT.

This chain joins TRBV4-1 and TRBJ2-1; the match to TRBD1 covers 9 bases. Germline trimming cut 0 bases from V and 6 bases from J; bases unmatched to any gene: 6. This CDR3 comprises 16 residues. The germline V gene has CDR1 MGHRA and CDR2 YSYEKL. CDR3 amino acids: CASSQDPGTGSNEQFF. The CDR3 DNA sequence: TGCGCCAGCAGCCAAGATCCCGGGACAGGGTCCAATGAGCAGTTCTTC.

The gene calls are TRBV7-8 and TRBJ2-7, with TRBD1 as a possible D gene (6 bases). V was shortened by 1 base and J by 6 bases, with 13 bases between the two germline ends. The V gene's germline CDR1 is SGHVS and CDR2 FQNEAQ. This CDR3 contains 14 residues. As DNA, the CDR3 is TGTGCCAGCAGCTTAGTACAGGGTAGGCGCGAGCAGTACTTC. It encodes CASSLVQGRREQYF.

The chain links TRBV18 to TRBJ1-1; unclear D gene. V was cut by 2 bases and J by 0 bases, with 13 bases left in between. The V gene's germline CDR1 is KGHSH and CDR2 LQKENI. The length of the CDR3 is 16 residues. This chain's CDR3 is CASSPDNSLMNTEAFF. CDR3 coding DNA: TGTGCCAGCTCACCAGACAACTCCCTTATGAACACTGAAGCTTTCTTT. Looking up the rest from reference TRBV18 and TRBJ1-1 gives the full variable domain: NAGVMQNPRHLVRRRGQEARLRCSPMKGHSHVYWYRQLPEEGLKFMVYLQKENIIDESGMPKERFSAEFPKEGPSILRIQQVVRGDSAAYFCASSPDNSLMNTEAFFGQGTRLTVV.

This chain joins TRBV6-2 or TRBV6-3 and TRBJ1-2; possibly TRBD1 for D (5 bases). CDR3 length: 15 amino acids. The V gene's germline CDR1 is MNHEY and CDR2 SVGEGT. V lost 0 bases and J lost 2, with 10 bases in between. The CDR3: CASSYSGASNYGYTF. DNA for the CDR3: TGTGCCAGCAGTTACTCTGGGGCGTCAAACTATGGCTACACCTTC.

V gene TRBV6-4 combines with J gene TRBJ2-7, with TRBD2 matching 8 bases. This CDR3 comprises 14 residues. Germline lookup yields CDR1 MRHNA and CDR2 SNTAGT. V was pared by 6 bases and J by 5 bases, with 9 bases of the junction left unmatched. Written as DNA, the CDR3 is TGTGCCAGCAGACTACAGCGGGAGTCCCACGAGCAGTACTTC. Translation gives CASRLQRESHEQYF.

This clone appeared a single time. The chain is built from TRBV19 and TRBJ1-2; 7 positions match TRBD1. This CDR3 is built from 16 residues. J gave up 0 bases and V 6 bases, and 10 bases lay outside the gene matches. Per germline, CDR1 LNHDA and CDR2 SQIVND (reference sequence). The CDR3 sequence: CASRIEQGLANYGYTF. The CDR3 DNA is TGTGCCAGTAGGATCGAACAGGGGTTAGCTAACTATGGCTACACCTTC.

V and J are TRBV11-3 and TRBJ2-1; D unresolved. Trimming removed 4 bases at V and 4 bases at J, with 11 bases between. The CDR3 covers 14 residues. Germline CDR1 reads SGHNT; CDR2 reads YENEEA. For the CDR3, the DNA is TGTGCCAGCAGCTCCCAGTCAAGTTACAATGAGCAGTTCTTC. This codes for CASSSQSSYNEQFF.

This clone showed up just a few times. CDR3 residues: CASSPVTGGANTIYF. The DNA of the CDR3 is TGTGCCAGCTCACCGGTAACAGGGGGCGCGAACACCATATATTTT. The chain uses TRBV18 and TRBJ1-3, with TRBD1 identical over 9 bases. The V and J ends lost 3 bases and 7 bases, in that order; junction bases with no gene match: 7. Germline V gives CDR1 KGHSH, CDR2 LQKENI. The length of the CDR3 is 15 residues.